These 8 T cell receptor beta chains were all obtained from the same sample, sequenced in a study of blood T cell repertoires in COVID-19. Sequencing used immunoSEQ multiplex PCR; TCRdb keeps in-frame clones, though not all of them. There are some 5,900 clones in the sample; about 90% occur only once, and around 17% lies in the top ten. Sequencing used peripheral blood. The receptors come from a human donor in a cohort sampled during active COVID-19.

This clone occurred once. The rearrangement joins TRBV5-1 to TRBJ1-3; D uncertain. The CDR3 length is 15 residues. CDR1 is SGHRS, CDR2 YFSETQ, per germline. V was pared by 6 bases and J by 0 bases, with 13 bases between. The CDR3 sequence: CASTDSQSSGNTIYF. The CDR3, as DNA: TGCGCCAGCACCGACTCCCAGAGCTCTGGAAACACCATATATTTT.

V gene TRBV7-8 combines with J gene TRBJ1-1, with a tentative D call TRBD1 (6 bases). Trimming left V 5 bases short and J 5 bases short, with 15 bases between. The CDR3 spans 14 residues. Per germline, CDR1 SGHVS and CDR2 FQNEAQ. CDR3 sequence reads: CASSHAGGGTEAFF. The CDR3 DNA is TGTGCCAGCAGCCACGCGGGGGGCGGAACTGAAGCTTTCTTT.

The table lists this clone with a count of one. One end of the junction does not line up with germline, which may come from a read error. The chain employs TRBV13 and TRBJ2-3; the D gene is possibly TRBD1 (5 bases). CDR1 and CDR2 (germline): PRHDT, FYEKMQ (reference sequence). The CDR3 totals 12 residues. CDR3 sequence: CASSLVGSVRVF. The CDR3 coding sequence is TGTGCCAGCAGCTTAGTAGGAAGCGTCAGGGTTTTT. The whole variable domain, filled in from reference TRBV13 and TRBJ2-3, reads AAGVIQSPRHLIKEKRETATLKCYPIPRHDTVYWYQQGPGQDPQFLISFYEKMQSDKGSIPDRFSAQQFSDYHSELNMSSLELGDSALYFCASSLVGSVRVFGPGTRLTVL.

The rearrangement joins TRBV14 to TRBJ2-5; weak D call: TRBD1 (6 bases). Trimming left V 2 bases short and J 0 bases short, with 16 bases between. This CDR3 has 17 amino acids. CDR1 and CDR2 (germline): SGHDN, FVKESK. CDR3 bases: TGTGCCAGCAGCCAACCATTGACAGGAAGGTACCAAGAGACCCAGTACTTC. It yields the protein CASSQPLTGRYQETQYF.

The V and J genes are TRBV5-1 and TRBJ1-4, with 7 bases that match TRBD1. V was clipped by 3 bases and J by 0 bases; unmatched bases: 5. Germline V gives CDR1 SGHRS, CDR2 YFSETQ. CDR3 length: 16 amino acids. The CDR3 bases are TGCGCCAGCAGCTCTCAGGGGGGAGCAACTAATGAAAAACTGTTTTTT. Translating it yields CASSSQGGATNEKLFF.

The V call is TRBV27, the J call TRBJ1-1; 7 bases align to TRBD1. This CDR3 contains 15 residues. The V and J ends lost 7 bases and 4 bases, in that order; junction bases with no gene match: 12. CDR1 and CDR2 from the germline V gene are MNHEY and SMNVEV (reference sequence). CDR3 DNA: TGTGCCAGCACCCCAGGGGGATTTAGTCGCACTGAAGCTTTCTTT. Protein sequence: CASTPGGFSRTEAFF.

The rearrangement joins TRBV4-1 to TRBJ1-2, with 8 bases fitting TRBD1. Germline CDR1 reads MGHRA; CDR2 reads YSYEKL. The V gene end was trimmed by 4 bases and the J gene end by 4 bases; junction bases not matched to a gene: 11. This CDR3 has 16 residues. CDR3 DNA: TGCGCCAGCAGCCTTTCCGCGGGACAGGTGCTCTATGGCTACACCTTC. Protein product: CASSLSAGQVLYGYTF.

The V call is TRBV6-5, the J call TRBJ1-4; no clear D gene. The CDR3 contains 13 residues. In germline, CDR1 is MNHEY, CDR2 SVGAGI. Trimming removed 5 bases from V and 8 bases from J, with 12 bases in between. The CDR3 is CASSPRLREKLFF. CDR3 nucleotides: TGTGCCAGCAGTCCCCGGTTGAGGGAAAAACTGTTTTTT.